The source of this T cell receptor beta chain is a study of radiotherapy plus CTLA-4 blockade in lung cancer. Background on the study: Objective response was observed in roughly a sixth of patients, and disease control in 31%.

With ipilimumab providing CTLA-4 blockade, focal radiation was administered to patients who had chemo-refractory metastatic non-small-cell lung cancer. This table comes from immunoSEQ multiplex PCR, and its TCRdb copy is limited to in-frame clones, with some not included. Among about 85,000 clones listed, around 87% were seen once. This CDR3 contains 14 residues. Germline CDR1 is GTSNPN and CDR2 is SVGIG (reference sequence). Unmatched junction bases numbered 8, after V lost 1 base and J lost 6 bases. The chain couples TRBV30 to TRBJ2-7; 8 bases map to TRBD1. The sequence derives from a human donor with non-small cell lung cancer who had a partial response to radiotherapy plus ipilimumab. This specimen consisted of peripheral blood, obtained from a patient treated with radiotherapy plus ipilimumab. CDR3 coding DNA: TGTGCCTGGAGTGAAGGAGGGACAGGTCGCGAGCAGTACTTC. This gives the protein CAWSEGGTGREQYF.